This T cell receptor beta chain derives from a study of metastatic and nonmetastatic thyroid tumors. There were no patients who had received any treatment before thyroid surgery. With MiXCR, TCRdb called clones anew from the PCR reads. This table has roughly 15,000 clones, around 35% appearing once. Germline V gene lookup returns CDR1 GTSNPN and CDR2 SVGIG (reference sequence). The V gene end was trimmed by 0 bases and the J gene end by 6 bases; junction bases not matched to a gene: 6. The CDR3 spans 14 residues. The chain is built from TRBV30 and TRBJ2-7; 9 nucleotides match TRBD2. This receptor was obtained from a female donor with papillary thyroid cancer or a benign thyroid nodule (not recorded which). Some clones in this sample may be carry-over from other donors' samples. The sample consisted of tumor tissue. CDR3 sequence (DNA): TGTGCCTGGAGTGTATTGGGACTAGCAAGCGAGCAGTACTTC. It encodes CAWSVLGLASEQYF.